This section outlines one T cell receptor beta chain sequence together with its context. Antigen: not known. The sample originates from a study of CD8 T cells in Susac syndrome. CD8+ and CD4+ T cells from blood underwent TCR beta sequencing, which was carried out in a high-throughput format. The multiple sclerosis controls were treatment-naive patients with relapsing-remitting disease that was stable or active. cDNA came from roughly 0.5 to 1 ug RNA primed by random hexamers. Amplification of TCR beta CDR3 across 54 Vbeta and 13 Jbeta was performed with immunoSEQ multiplex PCR. Each CDR3 protein gets one entry after TCRdb re-called the immunoSEQ multiplex PCR reads with MiXCR. Of under 200,000 distinct CDR3 sequences in the sample, 85% to 95% were seen once. Points from the study as a whole: The study's TCR sequencing and HLA analysis covered a relatively small number of individuals, and the study acknowledged this.

Source material: CD8+ T cells from PBMCs. The source of this sequence is a human donor with multiple sclerosis.

CDR3 amino acids: CAISGGAGEQFF. CDR3 sequence (DNA): TGTGCCATTAGCGGGGGGGCAGGTGAGCAGTTCTTC. V gene TRBV6-6 combines with J gene TRBJ2-1; 11 nucleotides line up with TRBD2. CDR3 size: 12 residues. Germline V gives CDR1 MNHNY, CDR2 SVGAGI (reference sequence). Trimming removed 10 bases from V and 9 bases from J; junction bases left unmatched: 5.